This entry lists 20 T cell receptor beta chains sequenced from one sample in a study of shared clonotypes between healthy human individuals. The method was immunoSEQ multiplex PCR; TCRdb's version includes in-frame clones alone and lacks a portion of them. The profile covers 2 million to 2.5 million clones, with roughly 94% appearing a single time and 0.9% to 1.3% taken by the ten largest. It was CD45RO-negative cells, positively selected for CCR7, that made up naive CD8 cells, with terminally differentiated effector memory CD45RA+ cells excluded. The sequenced sample was naive CD8+ T cells sorted from blood. These receptors were taken from a man aged 18 to 35 in good health.

This clone was found a few times. The sample carries other DNA sequences with the same CDR3. The chain links TRBV6-5 to TRBJ2-2; a possible D gene is TRBD1 (6 bases). Trimming shortened V by 4 bases and J by 1 base, and 7 bases separated the two germline ends. The CDR3 covers 14 residues. Germline V gene data show CDR1 as MNHEY and CDR2 as SVGAGI. CDR3 sequence reads: CASSLQGNTGELFF. The DNA of the CDR3 is TGTGCCAGCAGTTTACAGGGGAACACCGGGGAGCTGTTTTTT.

The rearrangement uses TRBV7-2 and TRBJ2-6; 7 positions match TRBD2. V trimming: 5 bases; J trimming: 13 bases; junction bases outside the gene matches: 14. This CDR3 comprises 15 residues. Per the germline V gene, CDR1 is SGHTA and CDR2 is FQGNSA. CDR3 sequence (DNA): TGTGCCAGCAGCCCCGACGGGGGGACCGCAGTTGTCCTGACTTTC. Amino acid sequence: CASSPDGGTAVVLTF.

This clone was seen once. The rearrangement uses TRBV5-6 and TRBJ2-3; 13 bases fit TRBD2. Trimming took 1 base from V and 4 from J; bases not matched to a gene: 3. The CDR3 spans 16 residues. Germline CDR1 and CDR2: SGHDT and YYEEEE. CDR3 sequence reads: CASSLTSGGVADTQYF. CDR3 DNA sequence: TGTGCCAGCAGCTTGACTAGCGGGGGGGTCGCAGATACGCAGTATTTT. The full variable domain, with the rest looked up from reference TRBV5-6 and TRBJ2-3, is DAGVTQSPTHLIKTRGQQVTLRCSPKSGHDTVSWYQQALGQGPQFIFQYYEEEERQRGNFPDRFSGHQFPNYSSELNVNALLLGDSALYLCASSLTSGGVADTQYFGPGTRLTVL.

V gene TRBV4-3 combines with J gene TRBJ2-7; no firm D call. The V end was cut by 0 bases, the J end by 6 bases, with 9 bases between. CDR3 length: 13 residues. Germline-derived CDR1 and CDR2 are LGHNA and YSLEER. DNA for the CDR3: TGCGCCAGCAGCCAAGATATTGTGCGCGAGCAGTACTTC. Its translation is CASSQDIVREQYF.

The genes are TRBV10-3 and TRBJ1-2, with D hard to call. This CDR3 has 14 amino acids. The V and J ends lost 2 bases and 2 bases respectively, with 9 bases between them. Germline values: CDR1 ENHRY, CDR2 SYGVKD. CDR3 region: CAISEPDGNYGYTF. The CDR3 DNA follows: TGTGCCATCAGTGAGCCGGACGGAAACTATGGCTACACCTTC.

The V call is TRBV30, the J call TRBJ1-1; no firm D call. The CDR3 covers 13 residues. Trimming cost V 3 bases and J 3 bases, with 11 bases left between them. The V gene's germline CDR1 is GTSNPN and CDR2 SVGIG (reference sequence). CDR3 in DNA: TGTGCCTGGAGAAAGACCCGGGACACTGAAGCTTTCTTT. Protein sequence: CAWRKTRDTEAFF.

The chain combines TRBV4-3 with TRBJ1-1; D is possibly TRBD1 (6 bases). This CDR3 spans 15 amino acids. Germline assignment: CDR1 LGHNA and CDR2 YSLEER. With 3 bases removed from V and 1 base from J, the gap between germline ends came to 12 bases. CDR3: CASSQMVQGNTEAFF. The DNA of the CDR3 is TGCGCCAGCAGCCAGATGGTACAGGGGAACACTGAAGCTTTCTTT.

A note on this clone: A much larger clone differs from this one at a single base, so this may be a read error. Within the sample, other DNA sequences also encode this same CDR3. The chain recombines TRBV27 with TRBJ2-5; D unresolved. Germline assignment: CDR1 MNHEY and CDR2 SMNVEV (reference sequence). This CDR3 contains 11 residues. V lost 6 bases and J lost 5, with 7 bases in between. CDR3 coding DNA: TGTGCCAGCAGCCTAGGGGAGACCCAGTACTTC. This sequence encodes CASSLGETQYF.

The chain employs TRBV4-1 and TRBJ2-7; D is unresolved. CDR1 and CDR2 (germline): MGHRA, YSYEKL. This CDR3 spans 15 amino acids. V was shortened by 1 base and J by 3 bases, with 13 bases between the two germline ends. The CDR3 DNA sequence: TGCGCCAGCAGCCAAGTAAGTTCACCATTCTACGAGCAGTACTTC. This encodes CASSQVSSPFYEQYF.

The gene calls are TRBV28 and TRBJ1-1, with no clear D. V lost 6 bases to trimming and J lost 0 bases, with 14 bases between them. The CDR3 is 15 amino acids. The V gene's germline CDR1 is MDHEN and CDR2 SYDVKM. The CDR3: CASRRRAEVNTEAFF. The CDR3 DNA is TGTGCCAGCAGACGCCGGGCAGAAGTGAACACTGAAGCTTTCTTT.

The V and J genes are TRBV27 and TRBJ1-1, with 9 bases lining up with TRBD1. This CDR3 is 17 amino acids long. Germline loops: CDR1 MNHEY, CDR2 SMNVEV (reference sequence). V dropped 5 bases and J dropped 2; count of bases not matched to a gene: 12. This CDR3 is CASSLRAGTGPNTEAFF. The CDR3 coding sequence is TGTGCCAGCAGTCTTCGGGCTGGGACAGGGCCCAACACTGAAGCTTTCTTT.

The chain combines TRBV15 with TRBJ2-1; 10 nucleotides align to TRBD1. CDR1 LNHNV and CDR2 YYDKDF come from the germline V gene (reference sequence). With V trimmed by 6 bases and J by 4 bases, 6 bases remained unmatched. The CDR3 covers 15 residues. This chain's CDR3 is CATSSDRGLYNEQFF. The CDR3 nucleotides are TGTGCCACCAGTAGCGACAGGGGGCTTTACAATGAGCAGTTCTTC.

The genes are TRBV4-1 and TRBJ2-1; 9 bases are shared with TRBD2. In germline, CDR1 is MGHRA, CDR2 YSYEKL. J gave up 8 bases and V 1 base, and 12 bases lay outside the gene matches. This CDR3 is built from 17 residues. CDR3 in amino acids: CASSQGASGDLGDEQFF. The CDR3 DNA follows: TGCGCCAGCAGCCAAGGGGCTAGCGGGGATTTAGGCGATGAGCAGTTCTTC.

V gene TRBV4-1 combines with J gene TRBJ2-2, with a possible D match to TRBD2 (6 bases). The CDR3 sequence is 18 residues long. V was clipped by 1 base and J by 7 bases, with 22 bases between them. From germline, CDR1 is MGHRA and CDR2 YSYEKL. In DNA, the CDR3 is TGCGCCAGCAGCCAAGCCCTGGGGCCTAGCGTATACGGCGGGGAGCTGTTTTTT. This translates into CASSQALGPSVYGGELFF.

The chain is built from TRBV7-9 and TRBJ1-1, with 7 positions matching TRBD1. V was pared by 4 bases and J by 4 bases, with 6 bases of the junction left unmatched. CDR3 length equals 14 residues. Germline CDR1 reads SEHNR; CDR2 reads FQNEAQ (reference sequence). The CDR3 reads CASSSQGLGTEAFF. In DNA form, the CDR3 reads TGTGCCAGCAGCTCACAGGGGTTGGGCACTGAAGCTTTCTTT.

V gene TRBV29-1 combines with J gene TRBJ1-1; no clear D. Looked up from germline, CDR1 is SQVTM and CDR2 is ANQGSEA. V lost 4 bases to trimming and J lost 4 bases, with 10 bases between them. The CDR3 is 12 residues long. The CDR3 sequence: CSVVGEITEAFF. The CDR3 DNA follows: TGCAGCGTTGTTGGGGAGATCACTGAAGCTTTCTTT.

This sequence joins TRBV5-1 and TRBJ1-1; D gene ambiguous. V lost 4 bases to trimming and J lost 0 bases, with 7 bases between them. Germline V gene lookup returns CDR1 SGHRS and CDR2 YFSETQ. The length of the CDR3 is 13 residues. This CDR3 reads CASSDPLNTEAFF. CDR3 nucleotides: TGCGCCAGCAGCGATCCCTTGAACACTGAAGCTTTCTTT.

A word on this clone: This sample also contains other DNA sequences that code for the same CDR3. This chain connects TRBV6-5 to TRBJ2-7; 9 positions agree with TRBD1. There are 14 residues in the CDR3. After removal of 4 bases from V and 4 bases from J, the junction contained 5 bases not matched to a gene. Germline V gene data show CDR1 as MNHEY and CDR2 as SVGAGI. CDR3 nucleotide sequence: TGTGCCAGCAGTTCTGGGACAGGGCCATACGAGCAGTACTTC. Protein: CASSSGTGPYEQYF.

The CDR3 region is CASSELVAGPYNEQFF. Written as DNA, the CDR3 is TGCGCCAGCAGTGAGCTGGTAGCGGGACCCTACAATGAGCAGTTCTTC. This chain uses TRBV10-1 with TRBJ2-1; 8 positions agree with TRBD2. The CDR3 sequence is 16 residues long. The junction had 5 bases not matched to a gene; V was cut back by 2 bases and J by 2 bases. Germline V lookup: CDR1 WNHNN, CDR2 SYGVQD (reference sequence).

The chain recombines TRBV2 with TRBJ2-3, with D maybe TRBD2 (6 bases). V shed 7 bases and J shed 5 bases, with 10 bases lying between them. Germline CDR1 reads SNHLY; CDR2 reads FYNNEI. CDR3 size: 12 residues. The CDR3 bases are TGTGCCAGCACAGCGGGTGGAGATACGCAGTATTTT. Translating it yields CASTAGGDTQYF.